The entry below gives a single T cell receptor beta chain sequence along with its context. Antigen specificity is unknown. This sample was included in a study of vaccination effects on CD4 cells after COVID-19. Antigen-specific CD4+ T cell clonotypes were called by their expansion after viral peptide-pool culture in ViraFEST. Subsequent to a culture period of around 10 days, CD4+ T cells were isolated. Among the vaccine recipients, none had a prior SARS-CoV-2 infection, and nucleocapsid antibodies were negative. Germline values: CDR1 KGHSH, CDR2 LQKENI. This CDR3 is built from 18 residues. After removal of 0 bases from V and 4 bases from J, the junction contained 5 bases not matched to a gene. The assay was immunoSEQ multiplex PCR, and TCRdb's table has in-frame clones only and misses some. This table has some 22,000 clones, 55% to 75% appearing once.

This specimen consisted of CD4+ T cells from PBMCs cultured with HCoV-OC43 spike peptides, obtained before COVID-19 vaccination. The subset here: HCoV-OC43 spike overlapping peptide pool stimulation. The TCR comes from a human donor who received a COVID-19 vaccine. The gene calls are TRBV18 and TRBJ2-3; TRBD2 matches 15 bases. For the CDR3, the DNA is TGTGCCAGCTCACCACCAGGACTAGCGGGGGGGCCTGCAGATACGCAGTATTTT. Protein: CASSPPGLAGGPADTQYF.